These 16 T cell receptor beta chains came from one sample sequenced in a study of control samples from healthy donors and cancer patients. The repertoire was sequenced with immunoSEQ multiplex PCR; TCRdb's copy has only in-frame clones and lacks some. The sample lists about 100,000 clones; approximately 84% were seen once. The sample taken for sequencing was blood. The origin of the receptors is a woman between 45 and 60 years old in good health.

The chain combines TRBV5-5 with TRBJ1-2; TRBD1 matches at 7 bases. The germline gives CDR1 SGHKS, CDR2 YYEKEE (reference sequence). Trimming cost V 0 bases and J 1 base; bases outside gene matches: 12. There are 18 residues in the CDR3. The CDR3 DNA follows: TGTGCCAGCAGCTTGGCCAGGGCAGGGGGTACTCTTAACTATGGCTACACCTTC. This encodes CASSLARAGGTLNYGYTF.

V and J are TRBV7-9 and TRBJ2-7; TRBD2 matches 11 bases. V was clipped by 6 bases and J by 2 bases; unmatched bases: 3. The germline CDR1 and CDR2 sequences are SEHNR and FQNEAQ (reference sequence). The CDR3 runs to 14 residues. The CDR3 nucleotides are TGTGCCAGCAGGACTAGCGGGGCCACCTACGAGCAGTACTTC. This translates into CASRTSGATYEQYF. The entire variable domain, with the rest obtained from reference TRBV7-9 and TRBJ2-7, is as follows: DTGVSQNPRHKITKRGQNVTFRCDPISEHNRLYWYRQTLGQGPEFLTYFQNEAQLEKSRLLSDRFSAERPKGSFSTLEIQRTEQGDSAMYLCASRTSGATYEQYFGPGTRLTVT.

The rearrangement links TRBV25-1 to TRBJ1-1; a weak D match, TRBD1 (5 bases). This CDR3 is built from 14 residues. The V gene lost 1 base and the J gene lost 2 bases, with 8 bases spanning the gap. Germline V gives CDR1 MGHDK, CDR2 SYGVNS. CDR3 protein: CASSELTVNTEAFF. The DNA of the CDR3 is TGTGCCAGCAGTGAATTGACAGTTAACACTGAAGCTTTCTTT.

The table lists this clone with a count of one. This chain uses TRBV5-6 with TRBJ2-1; D not certain. CDR1 and CDR2 from the germline V gene are SGHDT and YYEEEE. This CDR3 has 14 residues. V lost 7 bases to trimming and J lost 0 bases, with 11 bases between them. CDR3 sequence: CASFRENSYNEQFF. In nucleotides, the CDR3 is TGTGCCAGCTTCCGAGAGAACTCCTACAATGAGCAGTTCTTC.

This clone was found once. The chain carries TRBV27 and TRBJ1-4, with TRBD1 matching 7 bases. This CDR3 has 14 residues. Germline-derived CDR1 and CDR2 are MNHEY and SMNVEV (reference sequence). V was pared by 6 bases and J by 5 bases, with 6 bases of the junction left unmatched. The CDR3 bases are TGTGCCAGCAGCTATGACAGGGCGAATGAAAAACTGTTTTTT. Translated, it gives CASSYDRANEKLFF.

The V call is TRBV2, the J call TRBJ2-3; D gene uncertain. The V gene's germline CDR1 is SNHLY and CDR2 FYNNEI. CDR3 length: 11 amino acids. V dropped 6 bases and J dropped 2 bases, with 3 bases sitting between them. CDR3 protein: CASRSTDTQYF. The CDR3 DNA is TGTGCCAGCAGATCCACAGATACGCAGTATTTT.

CDR3 nucleotides: TGTGCCACCAGTGGGTTGACTAGCGGGCCTTACAATGAGCAGTTCTTC. It codes for CATSGLTSGPYNEQFF. The V and J genes are TRBV24-1 and TRBJ2-1, with 10 bases fitting TRBD2. With V trimmed by 5 bases and J by 4 bases, 7 bases remained unmatched. The CDR3 is 16 residues long. Looked up from germline, CDR1 is KGHDR and CDR2 is SFDVKD.

V and J are TRBV21-1 and TRBJ2-4; the table names TRBD1, a call not compared with the DNA. TRBV21-1 is a listed pseudogene. The CDR3 totals 12 residues. CDR3 residues: CANQLQGNIQYF. CDR3 sequence (DNA): TGTGCCAATCAGCTTCAGGGAAACATTCAGTACTTC.

The CDR3 protein is CASSGYNRGPYGYTF. The CDR3, as DNA: TGCGCCAGCAGCGGTTACAACAGGGGGCCTTATGGCTACACCTTC. This rearrangement joins TRBV4-1 to TRBJ1-2, with TRBD1 matching 9 bases. The CDR3 has 15 amino acids. V shed 5 bases and J 5 bases; nucleotides not matched to a gene: 9. CDR1 and CDR2 from the germline V gene are MGHRA and YSYEKL.

The chain couples TRBV5-4 to TRBJ2-2, with D tentatively TRBD1 (5 bases). In germline, CDR1 is SGHNT, CDR2 YYREEE (reference sequence). V lost 7 bases to trimming and J lost 2 bases, with 9 bases between them. The CDR3 has 13 residues. The CDR3, as DNA: TGTGCCAGCCGGCAGGGTAACACCGGGGAGCTGTTTTTT. The encoded protein is CASRQGNTGELFF.

In DNA, the CDR3 is TGTGCCACCAGCAGGTCCAGGACCGGAGAGACCCAGTACTTC. It codes for CATSRSRTGETQYF. This chain links TRBV15 with TRBJ2-5, with unresolved D. V lost 3 bases and J 4 bases, leaving 12 bases between the germline ends. From germline, CDR1 is LNHNV and CDR2 YYDKDF (reference sequence). The CDR3 is 14 amino acids.

The rearrangement joins TRBV29-1 to TRBJ2-2, with D possibly being TRBD1 or TRBD2 (6 bases each). CDR1 is SQVTM, CDR2 ANQGSEA, per germline. The CDR3 length is 12 residues. The V gene lost 4 bases and the J gene lost 7 bases, with 10 bases spanning the gap. DNA of the CDR3: TGCAGCGTTGTTGGAGGGGGCGGGGAGCTGTTTTTT. Protein sequence: CSVVGGGGELFF.

The rearrangement uses TRBV7-2 and TRBJ2-4; unclear D gene. The CDR3 consists of 16 residues. Germline lookup yields CDR1 SGHTA and CDR2 FQGNSA. Between the trimmed V and J ends, which lost 2 bases and 0 bases, there was a span of 11 bases. The CDR3 reads CASSLLGTLAKNIQYF. In nucleotides, the CDR3 is TGTGCCAGCAGCTTATTAGGAACTCTAGCCAAAAACATTCAGTACTTC.

This clone was counted a single time. V usage is TRBV27 and J usage is TRBJ1-4; perhaps TRBD1 as D (5 bases). In germline, CDR1 is MNHEY, CDR2 SMNVEV (reference sequence). The CDR3 runs to 15 residues. V shed 6 bases and J shed 5 bases, with 16 bases lying between them. The CDR3 DNA sequence: TGTGCCAGCAGGGGTGCGGGACGGCCAAATGAAAAACTGTTTTTT. Protein sequence: CASRGAGRPNEKLFF.

This clone was recorded once. The chain recombines TRBV7-9 with TRBJ2-2; the D gene is possibly TRBD1 (6 bases). Trimming pared 1 base from V and 4 bases from J, leaving 10 bases between. Per germline, CDR1 SEHNR and CDR2 FQNEAQ (reference sequence). The CDR3 is made up of 15 amino acids. The CDR3 spells CASSLGQASTGELFF. As DNA, the CDR3 is TGTGCCAGCAGCTTAGGACAGGCAAGCACCGGGGAGCTGTTTTTT.

The rearrangement joins TRBV9 to TRBJ2-1; D gene ambiguous. The CDR3 is 13 amino acids. CDR1 SGDLS and CDR2 YYNGEE come from the germline V gene. V was cut by 2 bases and J by 5 bases, with 8 bases left in between. The CDR3 bases are TGTGCCAGCAGCGTTCAGCCCAACAATGAGCAGTTCTTC. This gives the protein CASSVQPNNEQFF.